These T cell receptor beta chains were read from a single sample in a study of OX40 agonist ivuxolimab in advanced cancers. Profiled with immunoSEQ multiplex PCR; TCRdb holds only in-frame clones, not every one. Among 45,000 to 60,000 clones listed, about 86% were seen once. The sample in question was CD4+ or CD8+ T cells sorted from blood, obtained in a trial of the OX40 agonist ivuxolimab. These receptors came from an adult with an advanced solid tumor such as melanoma, head and neck, liver or kidney cancer. Both conserved end residues are part of each CDR3. The order of the fields is V gene, J gene, D gene, clone size, CDR3 protein, CDR3 DNA. D genes are given only for firm matches. Size tells how often a clone was seen (once, few, many) or the class of an expanded clone, and some rows leave it out.

>TRBV19|TRBJ2-7|TRBD1|.
CASSTPDRGGEQYF
TGTGCCAGTAGTACCCCGGACAGGGGGGGCGAGCAGTACTTC
>TRBV7-8|TRBJ2-3|.|.
CASSLSHGGYSTDTQYF
TGTGCCAGCAGCTTATCCCACGGAGGCTACTCCACAGATACGCAGTATTTT
>TRBV4-3|TRBJ2-3|TRBD2|.
CASSREGLFSTDTQYF
TGCGCCAGCAGCCGCGAGGGACTATTTAGCACAGATACGCAGTATTTT
>TRBV7-3|TRBJ1-1|.|many
CASSPSGGTEAFF
TGTGCCAGCAGCCCCTCGGGCGGCACTGAAGCTTTCTTT
>TRBV4-1|TRBJ2-2|.|.
CASSQVITGTGELFF
TGCGCCAGCAGCCAAGTCATTACGGGTACCGGGGAGCTGTTTTTT
>TRBV7-9|TRBJ1-5|.|.
CASSLSDRDSNQPQHF
TGTGCCAGCAGCCTATCTGACAGAGATAGCAATCAGCCCCAGCATTTT
>TRBV30|TRBJ1-1|.|.
CAWSIPVPEAFF
TGTGCCTGGAGTATCCCGGTCCCCGAAGCTTTCTTT
>TRBV2|TRBJ1-5|TRBD1|.
CASSRDRGGNQPQHF
TGTGCCAGCAGCCGGGACAGGGGAGGGAATCAGCCCCAGCATTTT
>TRBV29-1|TRBJ2-5|.|.
CSVSDREWETQYF
TGCAGCGTTTCGGACAGAGAATGGGAGACCCAGTACTTC
>TRBV7-9|TRBJ1-1|.|.
CASLMNTEAFF
TGTGCCAGCTTGATGAACACTGAAGCTTTCTTT
>TRBV27|TRBJ2-1|TRBD2|.
CASSPGGGPLRNNEQFF
TGTGCCAGCAGCCCTGGGGGAGGGCCCCTTCGGAACAATGAGCAGTTCTTC
>TRBV4-3|TRBJ1-6|TRBD1|.
CASHLPGQGAVTNSPLHF
TGCGCCAGCCATCTCCCGGGACAGGGGGCCGTAACTAATTCACCCCTCCACTTT
>TRBV29-1|TRBJ1-2|.|.
CSVEGGTNYGYTF
TGCAGCGTTGAAGGGGGCACCAACTATGGCTACACCTTC
>TRBV9|TRBJ2-3|TRBD2|few
CASSVLAGPSLSTDTQYF
TGTGCCAGCAGCGTACTAGCGGGGCCATCCCTGAGCACAGATACGCAGTATTTT
>TRBV4-3|TRBJ2-6|TRBD2|.
CASSQVGRESGANVLTF
TGCGCCAGCAGCCAAGTCGGGCGGGAGTCTGGGGCCAACGTCCTGACTTTC
>TRBV19|TRBJ2-7|TRBD2|.
CASSLRAGVREQYF
TGTGCCAGTTCCCTTCGGGCGGGGGTGAGGGAGCAGTACTTC
>TRBV4-1|TRBJ1-2|TRBD1|.
CASSPGGPTYGYTF
TGCGCCAGCAGTCCAGGGGGCCCGACTTATGGCTACACCTTC
>TRBV11-2|TRBJ2-3|TRBD2|.
CASERSGRDITDTQYF
TGTGCCAGCGAACGGAGCGGGAGAGACATCACAGATACGCAGTATTTT
>TRBV4-1|TRBJ1-5|.|once
CASSHNSNQPQHF
TGCGCCAGCAGCCACAATAGCAATCAGCCCCAGCATTTT
>TRBV9|TRBJ2-5|.|once
CASSSGQTQYF
TGTGCCAGCAGCTCCGGACAGACCCAGTACTTC
>TRBV29-1|TRBJ2-7|.|.
CSVEGAGLTYEQYF
TGCAGCGTTGAAGGGGCAGGCCTTACCTACGAGCAGTACTTC
>TRBV7-3|TRBJ1-1|.|.
CASSLGDWTEAFF
TGTGCCAGCAGCTTGGGTGACTGGACTGAAGCTTTCTTT
>TRBV10-3|TRBJ2-4|.|medium-sized
CAISEAPRVDIQYF
TGTGCCATCAGTGAGGCCCCACGGGTTGACATTCAGTACTTC
>TRBV6-4|TRBJ1-5|.|.
CASSMTDSNQPQHF
TGTGCCAGCAGTATGACAGATAGCAATCAGCCCCAGCATTTT
>TRBV27|TRBJ2-7|.|.
CASSPPGAYEQYF
TGTGCCAGCAGTCCCCCGGGGGCTTACGAGCAGTACTTC
>TRBV19|TRBJ2-7|.|.
CASSIMEGGEQYF
TGTGCCAGTAGTATTATGGAGGGCGGCGAGCAGTACTTC
>TRBV5-1|TRBJ1-1|.|.
CASSHNNDEAFF
TGCGCCAGCAGCCACAACAATGATGAAGCTTTCTTT
>TRBV4-3|TRBJ2-2|.|few
CASSQLPGMNTGELFF
TGCGCCAGCAGCCAACTACCGGGGATGAACACCGGGGAGCTGTTTTTT
>TRBV9|TRBJ2-1|TRBD2|.
CASSGGLAGYNEQFF
TGTGCCAGCAGCGGGGGACTAGCGGGGTACAATGAGCAGTTCTTC
>TRBV21-1|TRBJ2-7|.|once
CASSAQIRGGEQYF
TGTGCCAGCAGCGCGCAGATTAGAGGGGGCGAGCAGTACTTC
>TRBV11-3|TRBJ2-7|TRBD2|.
CASSFAGGRYEQYF
TGTGCCAGCAGCTTCGCGGGAGGGCGGTACGAGCAGTACTTC
>TRBV7-2|TRBJ1-5|TRBD1|.
CASSTHRGDNQPQHF
TGTGCCAGCAGCACACACAGGGGAGACAATCAGCCCCAGCATTTT
>TRBV9|TRBJ1-5|.|.
CASTQTGGSNQPQHF
TGTGCCAGCACCCAGACGGGGGGCAGCAATCAGCCCCAGCATTTT
>TRBV7-9|TRBJ2-1|TRBD2|.
CATTGGGANEQFF
TGTGCCACCACGGGCGGGGGGGCCAATGAGCAGTTCTTC
>TRBV7-7|TRBJ2-2|.|few
CASSFSQHTGELFF
TGTGCTAGCAGCTTTAGTCAGCACACCGGGGAGCTGTTTTTT
>TRBV4-1|TRBJ1-5|.|.
CASSQVGGQQPQHF
TGCGCCAGCAGCCAAGTTGGGGGGCAACAGCCCCAGCATTTT
>TRBV6-5|TRBJ1-2|.|.
CASSYSGLYGYTF
TGTGCCAGCAGTTACTCTGGCCTCTATGGCTACACCTTC
>TRBV9|TRBJ2-7|.|once
CASSVGGPPIYEQYF
TGTGCCAGCAGCGTAGGGGGGCCGCCCATTTACGAGCAGTACTTC
>TRBV5-5|TRBJ2-1|TRBD1|.
CASIWTGLSYNEQFF
TGTGCCAGCATCTGGACAGGGTTGTCCTACAATGAGCAGTTCTTC
>TRBV27|TRBJ1-2|.|.
CASSLIDSLPYGYTF
TGTGCCAGCTCTTTGATCGACAGTCTCCCTTATGGCTACACCTTC